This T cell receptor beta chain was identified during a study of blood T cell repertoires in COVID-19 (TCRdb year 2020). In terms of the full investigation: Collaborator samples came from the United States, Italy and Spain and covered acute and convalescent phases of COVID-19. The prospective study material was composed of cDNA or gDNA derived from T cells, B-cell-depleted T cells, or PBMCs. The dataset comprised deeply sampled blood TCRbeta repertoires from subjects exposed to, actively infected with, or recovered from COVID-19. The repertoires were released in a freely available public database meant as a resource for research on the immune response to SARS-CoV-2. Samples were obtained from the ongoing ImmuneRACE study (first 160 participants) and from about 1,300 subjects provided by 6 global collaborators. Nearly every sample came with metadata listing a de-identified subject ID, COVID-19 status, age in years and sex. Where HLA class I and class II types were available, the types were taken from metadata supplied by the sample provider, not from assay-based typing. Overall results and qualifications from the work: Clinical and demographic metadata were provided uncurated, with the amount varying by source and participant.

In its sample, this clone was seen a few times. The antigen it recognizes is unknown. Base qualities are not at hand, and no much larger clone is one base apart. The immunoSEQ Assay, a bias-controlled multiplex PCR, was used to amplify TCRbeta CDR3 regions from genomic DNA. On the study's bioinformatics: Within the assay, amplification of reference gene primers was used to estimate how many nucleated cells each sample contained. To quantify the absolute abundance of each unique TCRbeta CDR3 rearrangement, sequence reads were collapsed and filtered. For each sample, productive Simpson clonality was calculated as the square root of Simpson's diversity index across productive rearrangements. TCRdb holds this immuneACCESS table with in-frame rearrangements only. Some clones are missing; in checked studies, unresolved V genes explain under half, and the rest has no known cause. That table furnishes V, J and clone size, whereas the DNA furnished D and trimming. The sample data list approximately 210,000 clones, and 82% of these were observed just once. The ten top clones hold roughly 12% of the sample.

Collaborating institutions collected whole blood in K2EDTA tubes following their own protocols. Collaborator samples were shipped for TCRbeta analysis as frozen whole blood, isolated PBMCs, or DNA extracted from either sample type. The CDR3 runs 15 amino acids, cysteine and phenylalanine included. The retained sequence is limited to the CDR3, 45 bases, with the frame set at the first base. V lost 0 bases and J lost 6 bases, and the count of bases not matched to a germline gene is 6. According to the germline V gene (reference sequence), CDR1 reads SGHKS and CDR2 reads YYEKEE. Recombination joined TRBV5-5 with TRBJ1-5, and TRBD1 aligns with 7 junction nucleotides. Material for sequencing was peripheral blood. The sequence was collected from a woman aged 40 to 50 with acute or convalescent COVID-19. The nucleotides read TGTGCCAGCAGCTTGGAGAGAGGGGGCGGTCAGCCCCAGCATTTT. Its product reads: CASSLERGGGQPQHF.